This TCR beta chain was recovered during a study of T-cell reconstitution after alpha-beta-depleted transplantation in children. This clonotype has a handful of counts. Unique molecular identifiers featured in how the TCRbeta library was prepared. TCRdb fed the PCR reads into MiXCR, producing one record per CDR3 protein. This sample has some 530,000 distinct CDR3 sequences, with 9.5% to 15% found just once. V dropped 2 bases and J dropped 6 bases, with 5 bases sitting between them. The germline gives CDR1 SEHNR, CDR2 FQNEAQ (reference sequence). CDR3 size: 11 residues. The receptor was derived from a human donor who donated a stem cell graft to a child with combined immunodeficiency. The gene calls are TRBV7-9 and TRBJ2-7; no clear D. Sequenced material: PBMCs from the stem cell graft donor, taken from the stem cell graft. CDR3 residues: CASSLPPEQYF. The DNA for the CDR3 is TGTGCCAGCAGCTTACCCCCCGAGCAGTACTTC.